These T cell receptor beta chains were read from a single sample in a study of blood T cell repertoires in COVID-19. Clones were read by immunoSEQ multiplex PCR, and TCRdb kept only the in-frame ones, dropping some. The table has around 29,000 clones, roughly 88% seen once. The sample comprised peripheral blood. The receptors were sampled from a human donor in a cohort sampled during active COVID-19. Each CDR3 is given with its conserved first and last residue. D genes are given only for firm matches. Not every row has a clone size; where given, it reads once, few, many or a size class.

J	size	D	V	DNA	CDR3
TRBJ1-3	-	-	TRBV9	TGTGCCAGCAACATAGACCCAGGCTCTGGAAACACCATATATTTT	CASNIDPGSGNTIYF
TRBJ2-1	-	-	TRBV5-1	TGCGCCAGCAGCTTAACTCCACAGGGATATTTTTCACGTGACACAAACTACAATGAGCAGTTCTTC	CASSLTPQGYFSRDTNYNEQFF
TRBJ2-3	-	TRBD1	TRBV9	TGTGCCAGCAGCGTAGTGGGACAGGGTGGCGCAGATACGCAGTATTTT	CASSVVGQGGADTQYF
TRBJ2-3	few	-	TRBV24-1	TGTGCCACCAGTGATCCCGATCAGGCCTTCACAGATACGCAGTATTTT	CATSDPDQAFTDTQYF
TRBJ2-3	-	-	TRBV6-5	TGTGCCACACTATCCACCTTGAGAGCAGATACGCAGTATTTT	CATLSTLRADTQYF
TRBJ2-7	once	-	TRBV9	TGTGCCAGCAGCTCAAGTAGGAGGGACGGCGAGCAGTACTTC	CASSSSRRDGEQYF
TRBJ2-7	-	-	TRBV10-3	TGTGCCATCACCCTAGACCCGTCCTCCTACGAGCAGTACTTC	CAITLDPSSYEQYF
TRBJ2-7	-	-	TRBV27	TGTGCCAGCAGTTTAGGAGGACGGAACTCCTACGAGCAGTACTTC	CASSLGGRNSYEQYF
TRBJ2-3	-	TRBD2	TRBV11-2	TGTGCCAGCAGCTTCGGAGCGGGGGGCCCCACAGATACGCAGTATTTT	CASSFGAGGPTDTQYF
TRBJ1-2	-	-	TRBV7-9	TGTGCCAGCAGCGGTACAGGGTTGGATGGCTACACCTTC	CASSGTGLDGYTF